What follows are 26 T cell receptor beta chains derived from one specimen sequenced in a study of early T cells in non-severe SARS-CoV-2 infection. TCRdb processed the 5' RACE reads anew with MiXCR; each CDR3 protein has one entry. The sample shows some 77,000 distinct CDR3 sequences, more than 9% of them seen only once. Sample: whole blood. The source is an adult who was a healthcare worker with PCR-confirmed SARS-CoV-2 infection or an uninfected control (not recorded which).

This sequence joins TRBV7-6 and TRBJ2-1; D gene ambiguous. The CDR3 is 16 amino acids. Germline values: CDR1 SGHVS, CDR2 FNYEAQ. The V end lost 5 bases, the J end lost 4 bases, and 18 bases lay between the germline ends. DNA for the CDR3: TGTGCCAGCAGCGCATTAAGGGATAGTGGGTACAATGAGCAGTTCTTC. Translation: CASSALRDSGYNEQFF. Based on the CDR3 plus reference TRBV7-6 and TRBJ2-1, the full variable domain is GAGVSQSPRYKVTKRGQDVALRCDPISGHVSLYWYRQALGQGPEFLTYFNYEAQQDKSGLPNDRFSAERPEGSISTLTIQRTEQRDSAMYRCASSALRDSGYNEQFFGPGTRLTVL.

With respect to this clonotype: Sequence at one end of the junction differs from germline and may be a read error. V is TRBV3-1 and J is TRBJ2-7; no clear D gene. Germline values: CDR1 LGHDT, CDR2 YNNKEL (reference sequence). The CDR3 contains 11 residues. CDR3 bases: TGTGCCAGCGGCTTAATGTCGGTGATGAACTTC. Its protein product is CASGLMSVMNF.

There are a few counts of this clonotype. The genes are TRBV7-2 and TRBJ2-3; the D is unclear. CDR3 length equals 13 residues. With 4 bases removed from V and 0 bases from J, the gap between germline ends came to 5 bases. The germline CDR1 and CDR2 sequences are SGHTA and FQGNSA. For the CDR3, the DNA is TGTGCCAGCAGCTCCCAAAGCACAGATACGCAGTATTTT. This translates into CASSSQSTDTQYF.

The V gene is TRBV20-1, the J gene TRBJ2-7, with 11 nucleotides matching TRBD2. Germline lookup yields CDR1 DFQATT and CDR2 SNEGSKA (reference sequence). The CDR3 spans 16 residues. Germline trimming cut 6 bases from V and 3 bases from J; bases unmatched to any gene: 13. The DNA for the CDR3 is TGCAGTGCAAACAATCCTAGCGGGAGGACGGTCTACGAGCAGTACTTC. The encoded protein is CSANNPSGRTVYEQYF.

The V call is TRBV12-3 or TRBV12-4, the J call TRBJ1-2, with unresolved D. The CDR3 consists of 13 residues. Between the trimmed V and J ends, which lost 5 bases and 8 bases, there was a span of 15 bases. CDR3 nucleotide sequence: TGTGCCAGCAGTCAAACACGGGAAGGAGGCTACACCTTC. It translates to CASSQTREGGYTF.

There are many counts of this clonotype. The DNA of the CDR3 is TGTGCCAGCAAACCCCCGGGGATCTCCAATCAGCCCCAGCATTTT. Its protein product is CASKPPGISNQPQHF. The chain joins TRBV6-1 to TRBJ1-5; D remains unclear. Looked up from germline, CDR1 is MNHNS and CDR2 is SASEGT. V shed 7 bases and J shed 3 bases, with 16 bases lying between them. The CDR3 sequence is 15 residues long.

This clonotype was counted ten times or more. J is TRBJ1-5 and V is TRBV6-2 or TRBV6-3; a possible D gene is TRBD1 (5 bases). The ends were cut back, 2 bases at V and 6 bases at J, with 11 bases in the middle. The CDR3 length is 14 residues. CDR1 and CDR2 (germline): MNHEY, SVGEGT. CDR3 region: CASSYRRGFQPQHF. The CDR3 DNA follows: TGTGCCAGCAGTTACAGACGGGGGTTTCAGCCCCAGCATTTT.

This clonotype was counted many times. The V gene is TRBV27, the J gene TRBJ2-1; D remains unclear. CDR3 length equals 14 residues. Germline CDR1 is MNHEY and CDR2 is SMNVEV (reference sequence). V was pared by 6 bases and J by 6 bases, with 15 bases between. CDR3 nucleotide sequence: TGTGCCAGCAGCCTCACCCCCCTGGGCAATGAGCAGTTCTTC. This gives the protein CASSLTPLGNEQFF.

This clonotype was seen a few times. The rearrangement joins TRBV5-4 to TRBJ2-3; 10 bases agree with TRBD2. The CDR3 covers 15 residues. The V gene end was trimmed by 0 bases and the J gene end by 8 bases; junction bases not matched to a gene: 6. Germline V gives CDR1 SGHNT, CDR2 YYREEE (reference sequence). This chain's CDR3 is CASSLGSGRTVTQYF. The DNA of the CDR3 is TGTGCCAGCAGCTTGGGTAGCGGGAGGACGGTTACGCAGTATTTT. Full variable domain (outside the CDR3, taken from reference TRBV5-4 and TRBJ2-3): ETGVTQSPTHLIKTRGQQVTLRCSSQSGHNTVSWYQQALGQGPQFIFQYYREEENGRGNFPPRFSGLQFPNYSSELNVNALELDDSALYLCASSLGSGRTVTQYFGPGTRLTVL.

This chain uses TRBV10-2 with TRBJ2-3; 8 bases fit TRBD2. The CDR3 consists of 16 residues. The V gene's germline CDR1 is WSHSY and CDR2 SAAADI. Germline trimming cut 7 bases from V and 2 bases from J; bases unmatched to any gene: 11. The CDR3 DNA reads as TGCGCCAGCATCCAGAGGAAGCGGGAGTCCACAGATACGCAGTATTTT. Protein: CASIQRKRESTDTQYF.

This clonotype occurred a few times. The J gene is TRBJ2-3, the V gene TRBV5-1; D is unresolved. The CDR3 is 11 amino acids. Germline V CDR1 and CDR2: SGHRS, YFSETQ. Deletions cut 5 bases from V and 4 bases from J, with 5 bases between. CDR3 loop: CASRESDTQYF. The CDR3 DNA reads TGCGCCAGCAGGGAATCAGATACGCAGTATTTT.

The sample holds a few counts of this clonotype. The rearrangement uses TRBV7-2 and TRBJ2-7; TRBD2 agrees at 12 bases. This CDR3 comprises 15 residues. CDR1 is SGHTA, CDR2 FQGNSA, per germline. V lost 4 bases to trimming and J lost 3 bases; unmatched junction nucleotides: 4. CDR3 DNA: TGTGCCAGCAGCTACGGGACTAGCGGGTTCTACGAGCAGTACTTC. Translating it yields CASSYGTSGFYEQYF.

V and J are TRBV2 and TRBJ2-7; 7 nucleotides agree with TRBD2. This CDR3 has 16 residues. Per the germline V gene, CDR1 is SNHLY and CDR2 is FYNNEI. V lost 8 bases and J lost 5; bases outside the gene matches: 18. As DNA, the CDR3 is TGTGCCAGCTCCTCCCGCCGGGCGGGAGTGGCGAACGAGCAGTACTTC. Protein sequence: CASSSRRAGVANEQYF.

This clonotype was recorded a few times. This chain links TRBV2 with TRBJ1-5; no clear D. Germline lookup yields CDR1 SNHLY and CDR2 FYNNEI. CDR3 length equals 13 residues. V was shortened by 4 bases and J by 4 bases, with 8 bases between the two germline ends. CDR3 DNA: TGTGCCAGCAGTGGGCAGATGAATCAGCCCCAGCATTTT. This translates into CASSGQMNQPQHF.

Many counts were recorded for this clonotype. The chain uses TRBV12-3 or TRBV12-4 and TRBJ2-1, with D unresolved. With 7 bases removed from V and 10 bases from J, the gap between germline ends came to 17 bases. The CDR3 is 13 amino acids. The CDR3: CASIRSRIGEQFF. The CDR3 region has the DNA TGTGCCAGCATCAGGTCCCGGATAGGGGAGCAGTTCTTC.

This clonotype has more than one count but fewer than ten. The chain has TRBV20-1 and TRBJ2-1; 9 bases are shared with TRBD2. Per germline, CDR1 DFQATT and CDR2 SNEGSKA (reference sequence). This CDR3 is 14 amino acids long. With 5 bases clipped from V and 4 bases from J, the junction kept 6 bases outside the gene matches. The CDR3 spells CSADRLADYNEQFF. CDR3 nucleotide sequence: TGCAGTGCTGACCGACTAGCGGATTACAATGAGCAGTTCTTC.

This clonotype was picked up many times. V and J are TRBV6-6 and TRBJ1-1; a possible D gene is TRBD1 (5 bases). The CDR3 covers 12 residues. V lost 6 bases, J lost 6 bases, and 11 bases lay in between. CDR1 and CDR2 from the germline V gene are MNHNY and SVGAGI (reference sequence). The CDR3: CASRGERSEAFF. The CDR3 DNA follows: TGTGCCAGCAGAGGGGAGAGGTCTGAAGCTTTCTTT.

This clonotype was seen ten or more times. CDR3 region: CASSEEDGTSSYEQYF. The DNA for the CDR3 is TGTGCCAGCTCCGAGGAAGACGGGACCTCCTCCTACGAGCAGTACTTC. This chain links TRBV18 with TRBJ2-7; either TRBD1 or TRBD2 may supply D (5 bases each). CDR3 size: 16 residues. Germline-derived CDR1 and CDR2 are KGHSH and LQKENI. Trimming removed 6 bases at V and 0 bases at J, with 18 bases between.

This clonotype was seen ten or more times. The chain carries TRBV6-2 or TRBV6-3 and TRBJ2-3, with D possibly TRBD1 on 5 matching bases. Trimming pared 5 bases from V and 2 bases from J, leaving 14 bases between. The CDR3 consists of 15 residues. Germline V gene sequence: CDR1 MNHEY, CDR2 SVGEGT. The CDR3 bases are TGTGCCAGCAGTGTAGGGGTTCTGACCACAGATACGCAGTATTTT. This encodes CASSVGVLTTDTQYF.

This clonotype was seen at least ten times. In nucleotides, the CDR3 is TGTGCCAGCAGCCCCTCCGAGGGACCCGGGGAGCTGTTTTTT. Encoded protein: CASSPSEGPGELFF. The rearrangement uses TRBV5-5 and TRBJ2-2; perhaps D is TRBD1 or TRBD2 (5 bases each). This CDR3 contains 14 residues. Germline V gives CDR1 SGHKS, CDR2 YYEKEE (reference sequence). V was clipped by 4 bases and J by 6 bases, with 13 bases between them.

There are a few counts of this clonotype. The chain couples TRBV12-3 or TRBV12-4 to TRBJ2-1, with D unresolved. The CDR3 runs 13 residues. V gave up 3 bases and J gave up 5 bases, with 8 bases separating them. CDR3 loop: CASSLNGNNEQFF. The CDR3 bases are TGTGCCAGCAGTTTGAACGGCAACAATGAGCAGTTCTTC.

V gene TRBV20-1 combines with J gene TRBJ2-1; no firm D call. The germline V gene has CDR1 DFQATT and CDR2 SNEGSKA (reference sequence). The CDR3 runs 11 residues. Trimming stripped 7 bases from V and 8 bases from J, with 12 bases between. CDR3 residues: CSVLEQDEQFF. In DNA, the CDR3 is TGCAGTGTTCTAGAGCAGGATGAGCAGTTCTTC.

This clonotype has just a few counts. This chain uses TRBV10-2 with TRBJ2-7, with D uncertain. The germline V gene has CDR1 WSHSY and CDR2 SAAADI. V was cut by 7 bases and J by 2 bases, with 9 bases left in between. The CDR3 is 12 amino acids. DNA of the CDR3: TGCGCCAGCAAAACAGTAACCTACGAGCAGTACTTC. It yields the protein CASKTVTYEQYF.

In this sample, this clonotype turned up many times. V gene TRBV28 combines with J gene TRBJ1-2; D ambiguous. The CDR3 contains 13 residues. Germline V gene data show CDR1 as MDHEN and CDR2 as SYDVKM. V was shortened by 3 bases and J by 1 base, with 6 bases between the two germline ends. CDR3 protein: CASSFDGNYGYTF. For the CDR3, the DNA is TGTGCCAGCAGTTTCGACGGTAACTATGGCTACACCTTC.

The rearrangement uses TRBV27 and TRBJ2-1, with D possibly matching TRBD2 (5 bases). With 2 bases removed from V and 0 bases from J, the gap between germline ends came to 11 bases. The CDR3 totals 16 residues. In germline, CDR1 is MNHEY, CDR2 SMNVEV (reference sequence). CDR3 loop: CASSLEGQLSYNEQFF. The CDR3 bases are TGTGCCAGCAGTTTAGAGGGTCAGCTCTCCTACAATGAGCAGTTCTTC.

At least ten counts were recorded for this clonotype. V gene TRBV2 combines with J gene TRBJ2-3; D not certain. Germline lookup yields CDR1 SNHLY and CDR2 FYNNEI. V was shortened by 9 bases and J by 2 bases, with 9 bases between the two germline ends. The CDR3 covers 12 residues. This CDR3 reads CASSVFTDTQYF. The CDR3 nucleotides are TGTGCCAGTTCGGTCTTCACAGATACGCAGTATTTT.